Below, 28 T cell receptor beta chains from the same sample are listed, as sequenced in a study of blood T cell repertoires in COVID-19. Generated by immunoSEQ multiplex PCR, the TCRdb table keeps only in-frame clones and is missing some. The sample lists about 340,000 clones, 80% to 90% occurring once. The specimen was PBMCs or T cells enriched from blood (not recorded which). The origin of the receptors is a woman aged 40 to 50 with acute COVID-19.

The rearrangement links TRBV9 to TRBJ1-3; D ambiguous. The V gene's germline CDR1 is SGDLS and CDR2 YYNGEE. The CDR3 spans 13 residues. The V end lost 0 bases, the J end lost 4 bases, and 5 bases lay between the germline ends. The CDR3 loop is CASSVGEGNTIYF. DNA for the CDR3: TGTGCCAGCAGCGTAGGAGAGGGAAACACCATATATTTT. The full variable domain, rest sourced from reference TRBV9 and TRBJ1-3, is DSGVTQTPKHLITATGQRVTLRCSPRSGDLSVYWYQQSLDQGLQFLIQYYNGEERAKGNILERFSAQQFPDLHSELNLSSLELGDSALYFCASSVGEGNTIYFGEGSWLTVV.

This chain uses TRBV5-6 with TRBJ2-7, with D perhaps TRBD1 (6 bases). CDR1 is SGHDT and CDR2 is YYEEEE in the germline V gene. Trimming stripped 7 bases from V and 0 bases from J, with 17 bases between. This CDR3 spans 15 amino acids. In nucleotides, the CDR3 is TGTGCCAGCCGTGAAACAGGGAGTACCTCCTACGAGCAGTACTTC. Its protein is CASRETGSTSYEQYF.

This clone was observed a few times. The chain has TRBV9 and TRBJ1-2; D is uncertain. The CDR3 is 14 amino acids. Trimming took off 1 base at V and 4 bases at J, with 11 bases between the two ends. CDR1 is SGDLS, CDR2 YYNGEE, per germline. The CDR3: CASSVYAAGYGYTF. The CDR3 nucleotides read TGTGCCAGCAGCGTATATGCGGCCGGCTATGGCTACACCTTC.

This chain links TRBV2 with TRBJ1-2, with 9 positions matching TRBD1. CDR3 length: 15 amino acids. J gave up 2 bases and V 4 bases, and 5 bases lay outside the gene matches. Germline-derived CDR1 and CDR2 are SNHLY and FYNNEI. Written as DNA, the CDR3 is TGTGCCAGCAGTGTCGAACAGGGGGCGAACTATGGCTACACCTTC. This gives the protein CASSVEQGANYGYTF.

The J gene is TRBJ1-3, the V gene TRBV21-1. TRBV21-1 is flagged as a pseudogene. This CDR3 region has 14 residues. CDR3 sequence (DNA): TGTGCCAGCAGCAAAAAACGGGTCGGAAACACCATATATTTT. Encoded protein: CASSKKRVGNTIYF.

The chain carries TRBV28 and TRBJ1-6, with D unclear. Germline V lookup: CDR1 MDHEN, CDR2 SYDVKM. The CDR3 has 14 amino acids. V dropped 3 bases and J dropped 5 bases, with 8 bases sitting between them. The CDR3 DNA sequence: TGTGCCAGCAGTTTTTCGTCAGATAATTCACCCCTCCACTTT. This gives the protein CASSFSSDNSPLHF.

The chain recombines TRBV7-9 with TRBJ2-2; no reliable D call. The ends were cut back, 3 bases at V and 3 bases at J, with 2 bases in the middle. This CDR3 region has 12 residues. CDR1 is SEHNR, CDR2 FQNEAQ, per germline (reference sequence). The CDR3 nucleotides read TGTGCCAGCAGCTTCGACACCGGGGAGCTGTTTTTT. This sequence encodes CASSFDTGELFF.

This chain connects TRBV5-6 to TRBJ2-7, with D perhaps TRBD1 (6 bases). This CDR3 contains 14 residues. Germline V gene lookup returns CDR1 SGHDT and CDR2 YYEEEE. V was pared by 2 bases and J by 2 bases, with 11 bases between. The CDR3 protein is CASSLPGEPYEQYF. As DNA, the CDR3 is TGTGCCAGCAGCTTACCAGGGGAACCCTACGAGCAGTACTTC.

The chain combines TRBV27 with TRBJ2-1, with 8 bases matching TRBD2. The germline V gene encodes CDR1 MNHEY and CDR2 SMNVEV (reference sequence). This CDR3 is 16 amino acids long. J was trimmed by 4 bases and V by 6 bases; bases with no gene match: 11. CDR3 residues: CASSPRPSGGYNEQFF. CDR3 sequence (DNA): TGTGCCAGCAGCCCCAGGCCGAGCGGGGGTTACAATGAGCAGTTCTTC.

A single count supports this clone. This rearrangement joins TRBV29-1 to TRBJ1-1, with TRBD1 matching over 7 bases. Germline CDR1 and CDR2: SQVTM and ANQGSEA. The CDR3 is 15 residues long. The junction had 11 bases not matched to a gene; V was cut back by 3 bases and J by 4 bases. CDR3 sequence reads: CSVDLATGTSTEAFF. The CDR3 bases are TGCAGCGTTGACCTTGCGACAGGGACGTCCACTGAAGCTTTCTTT.

The chain employs TRBV5-6 and TRBJ1-5, with D perhaps TRBD1 (6 bases). The CDR3 is made up of 15 amino acids. The V end was cut by 0 bases, the J end by 7 bases, with 14 bases between. Germline CDR1 SGHDT, CDR2 YYEEEE. CDR3 region: CASSLAPTGTQPQHF. CDR3 nucleotides: TGTGCCAGCAGCTTGGCCCCTACAGGGACCCAGCCCCAGCATTTT.

The chain links TRBV29-1 to TRBJ2-7, with a weak D call TRBD1 (6 bases). CDR1 is SQVTM and CDR2 is ANQGSEA in the germline V gene. The CDR3 totals 12 residues. Trimming pared 5 bases from V and 4 bases from J, leaving 12 bases between. DNA of the CDR3: TGCAGCGTTTGGGCAGGGGCATACGAGCAGTACTTC. This codes for CSVWAGAYEQYF.

V and J are TRBV7-3 and TRBJ2-3, with D perhaps matching TRBD2 (5 bases). The CDR3 is 14 amino acids. CDR1 and CDR2 from the germline V gene are SGHTA and FQGTGA. With 5 bases removed from V and 0 bases from J, the gap between germline ends came to 9 bases. The CDR3 DNA is TGTGCCAGCAGCCCAGGACTCAGCACAGATACGCAGTATTTT. Translation gives CASSPGLSTDTQYF.

Written as DNA, the CDR3 is TGTGCCAGCAGTTACCTCGGACTAGCGGGCTCCTACAATGAGCAGTTCTTC. Translated: CASSYLGLAGSYNEQFF. The rearrangement joins TRBV6-2 or TRBV6-3 to TRBJ2-1; 11 bases line up with TRBD2. Germline CDR1 reads MNHEY; CDR2 reads SVGEGT. The CDR3 is 17 residues long. J gave up 0 bases and V 2 bases, and 3 bases lay outside the gene matches.

The V and J genes are TRBV4-2 and TRBJ2-2; 8 bases fit TRBD2. The CDR3 loop spans 16 amino acids. The V segment lost 3 bases and the J segment 4 bases; nucleotides outside the gene matches: 7. In germline, CDR1 is LGHNA, CDR2 YNFKEQ. The CDR3 bases are TGTGCCAGCAGCCATACTAGCGGAGCGTCCACCGGGGAGCTGTTTTTT. It codes for CASSHTSGASTGELFF.

The chain is built from TRBV3-1 (or the pseudogene TRBV3-2) and TRBJ1-1, with unresolved D. The CDR3 is made up of 12 amino acids. Per germline, CDR1 LGHDT and CDR2 YNNKEL (reference sequence). The V end was cut by 1 base, the J end by 7 bases, with 7 bases between. CDR3 in DNA: TGTGCCAGCAGCCAAGCCAGTCTTGAAGCTTTCTTT. It yields the protein CASSQASLEAFF.

The sample holds many counts of this clone. V is TRBV14 and J is TRBJ1-2; 7 nucleotides match TRBD1. The CDR3 length is 15 residues. V gave up 2 bases and J gave up 2 bases; unmatched junction bases: 5. Germline V gene sequence: CDR1 SGHDN, CDR2 FVKESK. The CDR3 DNA sequence: TGTGCCAGCAGCCAATTACCGGGACAGAACTATGGCTACACCTTC. As protein: CASSQLPGQNYGYTF. The complete variable domain, with remaining parts taken from reference TRBV14 and TRBJ1-2, reads EAGVTQFPSHSVIEKGQTVTLRCDPISGHDNLYWYRRVMGKEIKFLLHFVKESKQDESGMPNNRFLAERTGGTYSTLKVQPAELEDSGVYFCASSQLPGQNYGYTFGSGTRLTVV.

The count of this clone is one. The V and J genes are TRBV5-6 and TRBJ2-1; perhaps TRBD1 as D (8 bases). Trimming cost V 4 bases and J 0 bases, with 14 bases left between them. This CDR3 comprises 16 residues. CDR1 is SGHDT and CDR2 is YYEEEE in the germline V gene. As DNA, the CDR3 is TGTGCCAGCAGCAGCTACAGGGGGGGCTCCTACAATGAGCAGTTCTTC. Amino acids: CASSSYRGGSYNEQFF.

The rearrangement links TRBV18 to TRBJ2-3, with 11 nucleotides matching TRBD1. The germline CDR1 and CDR2 sequences are KGHSH and LQKENI. This CDR3 comprises 19 residues. Unmatched junction bases numbered 14, after V lost 6 bases and J lost 0 bases. Here the CDR3 reads CASSLKVRTGGTSTDTQYF. The CDR3 coding sequence is TGTGCCAGCTCCTTGAAGGTTCGGACAGGGGGCACTAGCACAGATACGCAGTATTTT. Combining the CDR3 with reference TRBV18 and TRBJ2-3 gives the whole variable domain NAGVMQNPRHLVRRRGQEARLRCSPMKGHSHVYWYRQLPEEGLKFMVYLQKENIIDESGMPKERFSAEFPKEGPSILRIQQVVRGDSAAYFCASSLKVRTGGTSTDTQYFGPGTRLTVL.

The chain is built from TRBV3-1 (or the pseudogene TRBV3-2) and TRBJ2-2; TRBD2 aligns across 7 bases. CDR1 is LGHDT and CDR2 is YNNKEL in the germline V gene (reference sequence). V shed 4 bases, J shed 4 bases, and the junction held 6 bases outside the gene matches. The CDR3 length is 15 residues. DNA of the CDR3: TGTGCCAGCAGCCGGGGGGAGGGCGGCACCGGGGAGCTGTTTTTT. Protein: CASSRGEGGTGELFF.

This clone was seen only once. The CDR3 DNA follows: TGTGCCAGTGTGCCTCATAGCTCTGGAAACACCATATATTTT. It encodes CASVPHSSGNTIYF. V gene TRBV19 combines with J gene TRBJ1-3; unclear D gene. The CDR3 is 14 residues long. Trimming took 8 bases from V and 0 from J, leaving 11 bases between them. Germline CDR1 LNHDA, CDR2 SQIVND (reference sequence).

This clone came up a few times. The V gene is TRBV3-1 (or the pseudogene TRBV3-2), the J gene TRBJ2-5; D is possibly TRBD2 (7 bases). Germline V lookup: CDR1 LGHDT, CDR2 YNNKEL (reference sequence). V was shortened by 3 bases and J by 4 bases, with 18 bases between the two germline ends. The CDR3 extends over 16 amino acids. The CDR3 loop is CASSQLLGGAPETQYF. Written as DNA, the CDR3 is TGTGCCAGCAGCCAGCTTCTGGGGGGGGCCCCAGAGACCCAGTACTTC.

The chain uses TRBV11-3 and TRBJ2-3, with a tentative D call TRBD2 (5 bases). V was cut by 5 bases and J by 1 base, with 13 bases left in between. The germline V gene has CDR1 SGHNT and CDR2 YENEEA. The CDR3 contains 15 residues. The CDR3, as DNA: TGTGCCAGCAGCAACCGGGATAGGGGCACAGATACGCAGTATTTT. It encodes CASSNRDRGTDTQYF.

This clone has just a few counts. V usage is TRBV9 and J usage is TRBJ2-7, with D perhaps matching TRBD2 (6 bases). V was cut by 5 bases and J by 6 bases, with 9 bases left in between. This CDR3 contains 11 residues. Germline values: CDR1 SGDLS, CDR2 YYNGEE. The DNA for the CDR3 is TGTGCCAGCAGTTCGGAGGGCGAGCAGTACTTC. Translating gives CASSSEGEQYF.

Details on this clone: Other nucleotide sequences from this sample produce the same CDR3. This chain uses TRBV3-1 (or the pseudogene TRBV3-2) with TRBJ1-2, with D unresolved. CDR3 length equals 11 residues. Per germline, CDR1 LGHDT and CDR2 YNNKEL (reference sequence). Trimming removed 6 bases at V and 4 bases at J, with 6 bases between. The CDR3 spells CASSRLYGYTF. The CDR3 bases are TGTGCCAGCAGTCGACTCTATGGCTACACCTTC.

This clone was observed a single time. The J gene is TRBJ2-1, the V gene TRBV28; D is possibly TRBD2 (6 bases). Germline V gives CDR1 MDHEN, CDR2 SYDVKM. CDR3 length: 15 residues. Trimming removed 5 bases at V and 0 bases at J, with 11 bases between. The CDR3 loop reads CASSPTSGSYNEQFF. CDR3 sequence (DNA): TGTGCCAGCAGTCCGACTAGTGGCTCCTACAATGAGCAGTTCTTC.

The rearrangement uses TRBV27 and TRBJ1-1; D gene ambiguous. From germline, CDR1 is MNHEY and CDR2 SMNVEV (reference sequence). The V gene lost 5 bases and the J gene lost 5 bases, with 15 bases spanning the gap. CDR3 length: 14 amino acids. The CDR3 DNA is TGTGCCAGCAGTCCGGGAAGCCTAAGGACTGAAGCTTTCTTT. Translating gives CASSPGSLRTEAFF.

This rearrangement joins TRBV5-1 to TRBJ2-5; 8 bases align to TRBD2. Germline CDR1 and CDR2: SGHRS and YFSETQ. The CDR3 is 15 amino acids. J lost 4 bases, V lost 2 bases, and 7 bases had no gene match. CDR3 sequence reads: CASSFPGGSVETQYF. The DNA of the CDR3 is TGCGCCAGCAGCTTTCCGGGAGGGAGTGTAGAGACCCAGTACTTC.